The clone carrying this TCR beta chain has a single count. Trimming left V 1 base short and J 4 bases short, with 10 bases between. Germline V gene sequence: CDR1 SNHLY, CDR2 FYNNEI. This CDR3 is 14 amino acids long. The assay was immunoSEQ multiplex PCR, and TCRdb's table has in-frame clones only and misses some. Here the sample spans around 55,000 clones, approximately 90% being singletons. This record belongs to a study of T cell changes during pregnancy in multiple sclerosis. This TCR was sampled from a female donor with multiple sclerosis, enrolled in a pregnancy study. The chain joins TRBV2 to TRBJ1-2, with D perhaps TRBD1 (5 bases). Sequencing used CD4+ T cells from peripheral blood mononuclear cells, obtained in the first trimester of pregnancy. This chain's CDR3 is CASSEEGDGYGYTF. CDR3 nucleotide sequence: TGTGCCAGCAGTGAAGAAGGGGATGGCTATGGCTACACCTTC.